Given below is one TCR beta chain in context. Its specificity is unknown. On average roughly 92,000 T cells per donor were immunosequenced. Germline lookup yields CDR1 MNHEY and CDR2 SMNVEV (reference sequence). J lost 4 bases, V lost 1 base, and 5 bases had no gene match. The CDR3 loop spans 16 amino acids. These data belong to a study of T cells in tuberculosis. Study findings and constraints: Active tuberculosis alpha repertoires lay closer to GMM-specific TCRs than controls'. Shorter CDR3-alpha in active tuberculosis partly drove smaller distances.

Assay: immunoSEQ multiplex PCR; the TCRdb copy retains only in-frame clones and omits some. In the table there are around 41,000 clones, approximately 94% of which are singletons. The sequenced sample was PBMCs. The origin of this receptor is a donor between 10 and 35 years old with latent tuberculosis or without tuberculosis infection. Some clones in this sample may be carry-over from other donors' samples. The genes are TRBV27 and TRBJ2-3; 10 bases align to TRBD2. The CDR3 here is CASSLYLAGVADTQYF. The CDR3 bases are TGTGCCAGCAGTTTATACCTAGCGGGAGTCGCAGATACGCAGTATTTT.